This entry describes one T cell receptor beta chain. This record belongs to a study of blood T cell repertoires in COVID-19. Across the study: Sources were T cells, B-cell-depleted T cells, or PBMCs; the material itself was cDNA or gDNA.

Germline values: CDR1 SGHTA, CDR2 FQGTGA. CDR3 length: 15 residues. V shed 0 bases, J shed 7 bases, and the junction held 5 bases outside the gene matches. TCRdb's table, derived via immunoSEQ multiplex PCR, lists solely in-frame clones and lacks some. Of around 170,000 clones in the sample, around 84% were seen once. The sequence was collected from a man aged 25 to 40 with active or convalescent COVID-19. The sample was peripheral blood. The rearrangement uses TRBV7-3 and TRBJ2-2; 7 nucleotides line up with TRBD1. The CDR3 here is CASSLTGGVGGELFF. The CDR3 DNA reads TGTGCCAGCAGCTTAACAGGGGGCGTCGGCGGGGAGCTGTTTTTT.